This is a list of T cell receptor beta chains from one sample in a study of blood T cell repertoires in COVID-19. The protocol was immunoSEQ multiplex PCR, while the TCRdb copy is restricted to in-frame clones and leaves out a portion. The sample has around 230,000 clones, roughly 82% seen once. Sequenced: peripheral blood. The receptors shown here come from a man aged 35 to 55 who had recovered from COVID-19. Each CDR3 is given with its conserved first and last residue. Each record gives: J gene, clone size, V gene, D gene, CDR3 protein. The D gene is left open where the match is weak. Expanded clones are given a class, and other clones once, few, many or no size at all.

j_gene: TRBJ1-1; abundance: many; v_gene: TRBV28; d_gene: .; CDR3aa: CASSSPSARRNTEAFF
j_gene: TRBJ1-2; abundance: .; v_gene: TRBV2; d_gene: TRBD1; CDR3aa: CASSTHRGDDGYTF
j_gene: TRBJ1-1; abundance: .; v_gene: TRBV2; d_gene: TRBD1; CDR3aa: CASRLTGDSTEAFF
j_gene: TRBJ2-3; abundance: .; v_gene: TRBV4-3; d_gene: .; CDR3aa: CASSQRQEGNTQYF
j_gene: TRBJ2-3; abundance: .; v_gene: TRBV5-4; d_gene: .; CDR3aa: CASSRPSGRGDTQYF
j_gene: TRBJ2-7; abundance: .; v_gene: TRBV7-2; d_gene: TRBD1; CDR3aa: CASSLWDSAYEQYF
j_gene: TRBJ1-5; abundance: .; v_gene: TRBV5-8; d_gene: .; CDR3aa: CASSSGRPQPQHF
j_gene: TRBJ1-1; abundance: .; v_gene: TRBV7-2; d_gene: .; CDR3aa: CASSPHVARAFF
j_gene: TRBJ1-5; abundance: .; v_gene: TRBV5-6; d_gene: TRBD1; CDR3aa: CASSPDRGRQPQHF
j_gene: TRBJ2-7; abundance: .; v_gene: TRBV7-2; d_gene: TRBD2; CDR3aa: CASSFSTGGNEQYF
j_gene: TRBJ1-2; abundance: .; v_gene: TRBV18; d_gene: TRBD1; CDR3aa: CASSPFTGGAEGYTF
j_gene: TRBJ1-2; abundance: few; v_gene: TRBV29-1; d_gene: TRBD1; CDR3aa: CSVAMGQGYGYTF
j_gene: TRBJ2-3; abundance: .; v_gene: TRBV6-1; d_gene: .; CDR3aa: CASSEARGDTQYF
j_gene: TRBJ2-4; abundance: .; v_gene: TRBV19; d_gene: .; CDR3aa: CASSITGGLGNIQYF
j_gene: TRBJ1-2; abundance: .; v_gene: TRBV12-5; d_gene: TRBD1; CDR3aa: CASGLVTNRDRGHYGYTF
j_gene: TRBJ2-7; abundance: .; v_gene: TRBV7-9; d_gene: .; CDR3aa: CASSFHQRSSYEQYF
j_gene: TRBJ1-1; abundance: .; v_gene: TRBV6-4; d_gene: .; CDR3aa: CASPTLGQIALYTEAFF
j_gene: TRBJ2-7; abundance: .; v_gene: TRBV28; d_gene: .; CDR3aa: CASSGSGSETWGEQYF
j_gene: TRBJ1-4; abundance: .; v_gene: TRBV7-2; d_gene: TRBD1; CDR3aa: CASSPQGANEKLFF
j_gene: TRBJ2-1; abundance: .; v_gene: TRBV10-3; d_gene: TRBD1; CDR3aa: CAISWDRDNNEQFF
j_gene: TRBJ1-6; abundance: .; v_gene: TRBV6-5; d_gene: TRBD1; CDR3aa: CASRPGTGDSPLHF
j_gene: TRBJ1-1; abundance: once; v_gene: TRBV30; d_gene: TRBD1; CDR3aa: CAWSPQQGSEAFF
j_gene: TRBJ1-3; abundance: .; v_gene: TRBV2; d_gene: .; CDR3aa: CASSPQGAGNTIYF
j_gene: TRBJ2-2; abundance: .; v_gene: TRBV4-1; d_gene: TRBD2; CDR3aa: CASSHTKGLAGGGTGELFF
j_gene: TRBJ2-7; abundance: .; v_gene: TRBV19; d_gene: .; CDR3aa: CASRFQGQNVVYEQYF
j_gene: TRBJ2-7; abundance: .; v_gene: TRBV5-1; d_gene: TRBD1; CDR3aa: CASSLLGTGDEQYF
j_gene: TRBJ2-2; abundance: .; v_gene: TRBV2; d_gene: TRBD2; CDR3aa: CASSELAGVELFF
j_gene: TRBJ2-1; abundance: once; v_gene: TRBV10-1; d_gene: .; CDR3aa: CASSPQGSTHNEQFF
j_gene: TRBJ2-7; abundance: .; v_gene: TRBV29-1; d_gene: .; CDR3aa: CSVGTVRGEQYF
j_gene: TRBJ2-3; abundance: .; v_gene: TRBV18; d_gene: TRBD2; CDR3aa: CASSQTSGRTDTQYF
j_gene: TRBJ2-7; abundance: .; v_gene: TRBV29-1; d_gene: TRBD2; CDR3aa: CSVVGGAYEQYF
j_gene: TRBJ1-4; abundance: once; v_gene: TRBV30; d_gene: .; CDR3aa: CAWTKGQSNEKLFF
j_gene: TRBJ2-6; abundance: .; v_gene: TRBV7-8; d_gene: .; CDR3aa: CASSLVSGANVLTF
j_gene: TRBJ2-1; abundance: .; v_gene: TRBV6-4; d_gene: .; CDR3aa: CASSVSRMDEQFF
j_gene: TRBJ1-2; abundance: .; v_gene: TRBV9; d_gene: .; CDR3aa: CASSVAQGPSGRYGYTF
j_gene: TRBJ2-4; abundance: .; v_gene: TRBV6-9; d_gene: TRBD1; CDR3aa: CASSHRQGATDGTKNIQYF
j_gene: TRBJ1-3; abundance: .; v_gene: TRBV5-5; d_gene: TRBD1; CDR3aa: CASSATGVYRNTIYF
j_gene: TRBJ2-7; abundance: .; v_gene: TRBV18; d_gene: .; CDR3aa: CASSPGTPDSYEQYF
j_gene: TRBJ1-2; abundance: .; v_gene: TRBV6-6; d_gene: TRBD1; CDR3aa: CASTDKTGQAGYTF
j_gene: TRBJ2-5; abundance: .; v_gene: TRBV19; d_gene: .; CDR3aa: CASSRQGGLETQYF
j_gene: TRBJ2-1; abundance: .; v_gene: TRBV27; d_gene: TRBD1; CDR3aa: CASSFRTPGQGFNEQFF
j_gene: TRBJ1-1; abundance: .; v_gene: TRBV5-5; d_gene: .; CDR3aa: CASSHRSLSNTEAFF
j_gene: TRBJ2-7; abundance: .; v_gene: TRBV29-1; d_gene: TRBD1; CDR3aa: CSADRGEMGEQYF
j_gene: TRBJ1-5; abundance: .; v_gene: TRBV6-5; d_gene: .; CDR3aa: CASSYSVWASQPQHF
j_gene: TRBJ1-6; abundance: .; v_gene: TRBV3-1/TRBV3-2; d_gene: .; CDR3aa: CASSIVAVYWGNSPLHF
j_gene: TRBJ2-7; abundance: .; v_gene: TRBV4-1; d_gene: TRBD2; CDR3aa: CASSRELAGGSSNSYEQYF
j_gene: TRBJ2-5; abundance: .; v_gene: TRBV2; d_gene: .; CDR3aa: CASSESIRETQYF
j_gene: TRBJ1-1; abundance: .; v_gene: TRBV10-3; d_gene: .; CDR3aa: CAITSAGAGTEAFF
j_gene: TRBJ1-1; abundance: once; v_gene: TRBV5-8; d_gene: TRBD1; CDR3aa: CARYGTGALSTEAFF
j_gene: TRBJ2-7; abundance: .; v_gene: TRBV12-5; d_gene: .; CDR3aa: CASGLVRLGRTYEQYF
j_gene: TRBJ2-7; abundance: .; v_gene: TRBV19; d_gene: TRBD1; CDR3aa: CASSIRGPGQSYEQYF
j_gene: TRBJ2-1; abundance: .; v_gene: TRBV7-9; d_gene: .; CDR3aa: CASSLGTPGARNEQFF
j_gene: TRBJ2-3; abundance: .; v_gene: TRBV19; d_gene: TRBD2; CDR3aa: CASRWTSGGSSDTQYF
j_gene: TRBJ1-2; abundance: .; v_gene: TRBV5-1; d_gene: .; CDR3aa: CASSLMGGENYGYTF
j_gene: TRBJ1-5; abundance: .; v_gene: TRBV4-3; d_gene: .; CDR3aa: CASSQDRSSSGPQHF
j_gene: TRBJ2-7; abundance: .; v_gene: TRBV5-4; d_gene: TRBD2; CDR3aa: CASSDDAGGALSFYEQYF